This is a list of T cell receptor beta chains from one sample in a study of blood T cell repertoires in COVID-19. The data were produced by immunoSEQ multiplex PCR, yet TCRdb's version contains in-frame clones alone and is incomplete. The sample gives about 380,000 clones, 85% of which show up once; roughly 3.7% is in the top ten. The sequenced sample was peripheral blood. Receptor source: a woman aged 18-29 years with acute or convalescent COVID-19. Each CDR3 is given with its conserved first and last residue. D genes are given only for firm matches. The size field is filled for only some rows; it gives once, few, many or a size class.

J gene: TRBJ1-1
V gene: TRBV19
clone size: once
CDR3 length: 14
D gene: NA
CDR3 DNA: TGTGCCTCAGCTTTCGGCAGGGGTAGCACTGAAGCTTTCTTT
CDR3 protein: CASAFGRGSTEAFF

J gene: TRBJ2-1
V gene: TRBV5-1
clone size: NA
CDR3 length: 16
D gene: NA
CDR3 DNA: TGCGCCAGCAGCCCCGGAGGAGCCCTCTCCTACAATGAGCAGTTCTTC
CDR3 protein: CASSPGGALSYNEQFF

J gene: TRBJ1-3
V gene: TRBV9
clone size: NA
CDR3 length: 16
D gene: NA
CDR3 DNA: TGTGCCAGCAGCGTAAGCCAGGGGCAAACTGGAAACACCATATATTTT
CDR3 protein: CASSVSQGQTGNTIYF

J gene: TRBJ2-1
V gene: TRBV11-2
clone size: NA
CDR3 length: 16
D gene: TRBD1
CDR3 DNA: TGTGCCAGCAGCTTAGATAAGGCAGGGGGCTTTCAAGGGCAGTTCTTC
CDR3 protein: CASSLDKAGGFQGQFF

J gene: TRBJ1-5
V gene: TRBV6-5
clone size: NA
CDR3 length: 15
D gene: TRBD1
CDR3 DNA: TGTGCCAGCAGCGAGAACAGGGGGCAAGAGCAGCCCCAGCATTTT
CDR3 protein: CASSENRGQEQPQHF

J gene: TRBJ1-6
V gene: TRBV7-9
clone size: NA
CDR3 length: 14
D gene: NA
CDR3 DNA: TGTGCCAGCAGCCCGTGGCAGGGCTCCTCACCCCTCCACTTT
CDR3 protein: CASSPWQGSSPLHF

J gene: TRBJ2-5
V gene: TRBV14
clone size: NA
CDR3 length: 17
D gene: TRBD1
CDR3 DNA: TGTGCCAGCAGCCGACCGGGACAGGGGCTTTCGATAGAGACCCAGTACTTC
CDR3 protein: CASSRPGQGLSIETQYF

J gene: TRBJ1-5
V gene: TRBV19
clone size: NA
CDR3 length: 16
D gene: NA
CDR3 DNA: TGTGCCAGTAGTATTTTGAGGCAGTCCTTCAATCAGCCCCAGCATTTT
CDR3 protein: CASSILRQSFNQPQHF

J gene: TRBJ2-7
V gene: TRBV24-1
clone size: NA
CDR3 length: 17
D gene: TRBD2
CDR3 DNA: TGTGCCACCAGTGATTTGCAACGACTAGCGGGGAAGTACGAGCAGTACTTC
CDR3 protein: CATSDLQRLAGKYEQYF

J gene: TRBJ1-6
V gene: TRBV6-5
clone size: many
CDR3 length: 14
D gene: TRBD1
CDR3 DNA: TGTGCCAGCAGTCCCGGGACAGGAAATTCACCCCTCCACTTT
CDR3 protein: CASSPGTGNSPLHF

J gene: TRBJ1-2
V gene: TRBV30
clone size: NA
CDR3 length: 14
D gene: NA
CDR3 DNA: TGTGCCTGGAGGACGCCAGGGGTATTCGGTGGCTACACCTTC
CDR3 protein: CAWRTPGVFGGYTF

J gene: TRBJ1-2
V gene: TRBV18
clone size: NA
CDR3 length: 14
D gene: NA
CDR3 DNA: TGTGCCAGCTCACCGACGACAGAGGACTATGGCTACACCTTC
CDR3 protein: CASSPTTEDYGYTF

J gene: TRBJ1-1
V gene: TRBV12-3/TRBV12-4
clone size: NA
CDR3 length: 13
D gene: TRBD1
CDR3 DNA: TGTGCCAGCATCCAGACAGGGGGGACTGAAGCTTTCTTT
CDR3 protein: CASIQTGGTEAFF

J gene: TRBJ2-7
V gene: TRBV7-2
clone size: NA
CDR3 length: 14
D gene: TRBD2
CDR3 DNA: TGTGCCAGCAGTTCACTAGCGGGGGGGCGCAAGCAGTACTTC
CDR3 protein: CASSSLAGGRKQYF

J gene: TRBJ1-6
V gene: TRBV6-5
clone size: NA
CDR3 length: 15
D gene: TRBD1
CDR3 DNA: TGTGCCAGCAGTTACTCGTACAGGGGAAATTCACCCCTCCACTTT
CDR3 protein: CASSYSYRGNSPLHF

J gene: TRBJ2-7
V gene: TRBV2
clone size: NA
CDR3 length: 15
D gene: TRBD1
CDR3 DNA: TGTGCCAGCAGTAGAGGACAGGGATCGTCCTACGAGCAGTACTTC
CDR3 protein: CASSRGQGSSYEQYF

J gene: TRBJ2-7
V gene: TRBV7-9
clone size: NA
CDR3 length: 14
D gene: NA
CDR3 DNA: TGTGCCAGCAGCTTAGACACTCGGGGGAGCGAGCAGTACTTC
CDR3 protein: CASSLDTRGSEQYF

J gene: TRBJ1-6
V gene: TRBV2
clone size: NA
CDR3 length: 15
D gene: TRBD1
CDR3 DNA: TGTGCCAGCAGCGTGGACAGGGTGCAGAATTCACCCCTCCACTTT
CDR3 protein: CASSVDRVQNSPLHF

J gene: TRBJ2-5
V gene: TRBV4-1
clone size: NA
CDR3 length: 15
D gene: TRBD2
CDR3 DNA: TGCGCCAGCAGCCAAGAACTAGCGGTCCAAGAGACCCAGTACTTC
CDR3 protein: CASSQELAVQETQYF

J gene: TRBJ1-5
V gene: TRBV19
clone size: NA
CDR3 length: 14
D gene: NA
CDR3 DNA: TGTGCCAGTAGTATCCCCCGCGGCAGTCAGCCCCAGCATTTT
CDR3 protein: CASSIPRGSQPQHF

J gene: TRBJ2-7
V gene: TRBV6-5
clone size: once
CDR3 length: 15
D gene: TRBD2
CDR3 DNA: TGTGCCACATTACTCCGTGCGAGCGGGGTAGACGAGCAGTACTTC
CDR3 protein: CATLLRASGVDEQYF

J gene: TRBJ2-1
V gene: TRBV19
clone size: NA
CDR3 length: 13
D gene: TRBD2
CDR3 DNA: TGTGCCACGTTCGGAGCGGGAGTCAATGAGCAGTTCTTC
CDR3 protein: CATFGAGVNEQFF